This T cell receptor (beta chain) came from a study of post-analysis software for immune sequencing data. Study as a whole: Relapsing-remitting, secondary progressive and progressive-relapsing multiple sclerosis were all included among the disease courses.

TCR beta cDNA libraries included unique molecular identifiers. There were about 0.85 to 10 million T cells, and approximately 500,000 cDNA molecules came from them. TCRdb independently ran MiXCR on the PCR reads; one entry per CDR3 protein. The sample holds about 430,000 distinct CDR3 sequences, about 39% seen once. Study-level results: With F measure, samples from one preparation batch clustered together strongly. People with multiple sclerosis had a significantly lower normalized Chao1 diversity than controls did.

This clonotype came up a few times. Its antigen is currently unknown. The TCR was taken from a girl aged 2 to 9 with multiple sclerosis. Material: blood.

The CDR3 nucleotides are TGTGCCAGCAGCTTAACGGTTGGCAGTACTGAAGCTTTCTTT. This translates into CASSLTVGSTEAFF. The chain couples TRBV7-3 to TRBJ1-1; D unresolved. There are 14 residues in the CDR3. Between the trimmed V and J ends, which lost 0 bases and 5 bases, there was a span of 10 bases. In germline, CDR1 is SGHTA, CDR2 FQGTGA.